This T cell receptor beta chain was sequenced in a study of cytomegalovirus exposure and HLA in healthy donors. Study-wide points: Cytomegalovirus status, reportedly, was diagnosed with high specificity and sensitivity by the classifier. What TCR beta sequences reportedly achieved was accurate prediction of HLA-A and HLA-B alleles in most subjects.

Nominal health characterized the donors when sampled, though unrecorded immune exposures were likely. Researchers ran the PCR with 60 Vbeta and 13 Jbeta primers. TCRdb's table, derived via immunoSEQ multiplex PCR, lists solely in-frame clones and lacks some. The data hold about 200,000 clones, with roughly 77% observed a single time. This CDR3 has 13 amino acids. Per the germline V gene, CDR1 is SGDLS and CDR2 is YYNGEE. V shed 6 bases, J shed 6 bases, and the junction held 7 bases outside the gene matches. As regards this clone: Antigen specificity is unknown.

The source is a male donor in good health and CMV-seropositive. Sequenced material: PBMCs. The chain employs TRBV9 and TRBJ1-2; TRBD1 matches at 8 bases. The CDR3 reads CASNPTGADGYTF. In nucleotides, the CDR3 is TGTGCCAGCAACCCGACAGGGGCGGATGGCTACACCTTC.